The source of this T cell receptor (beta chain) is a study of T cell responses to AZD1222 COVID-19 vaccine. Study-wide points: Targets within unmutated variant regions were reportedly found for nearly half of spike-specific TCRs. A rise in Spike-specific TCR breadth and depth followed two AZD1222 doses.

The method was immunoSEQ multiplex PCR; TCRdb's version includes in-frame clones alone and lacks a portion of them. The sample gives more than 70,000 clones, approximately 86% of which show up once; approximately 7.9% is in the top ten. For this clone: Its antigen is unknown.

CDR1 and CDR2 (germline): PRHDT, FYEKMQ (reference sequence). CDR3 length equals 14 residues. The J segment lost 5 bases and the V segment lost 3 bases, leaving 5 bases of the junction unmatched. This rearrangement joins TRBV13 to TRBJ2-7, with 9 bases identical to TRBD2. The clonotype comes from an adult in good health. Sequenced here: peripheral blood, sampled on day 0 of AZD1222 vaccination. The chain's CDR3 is CASSFAGGSDEQYF. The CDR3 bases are TGTGCCAGCAGCTTCGCGGGAGGGAGCGACGAGCAGTACTTC.